The clone carrying this T cell receptor beta chain was recorded a few times. Axillary draining lymph nodes of breast cancer patients supplied the node samples. The CDR3 is made up of 17 amino acids. The germline CDR1 and CDR2 sequences are SGHNT and YYREEE (reference sequence). V lost 4 bases to trimming and J lost 0 bases; unmatched junction nucleotides: 7. This entry is derived from a study of breast tumors, draining lymph nodes, adjacent tissues. TCRdb processed the multiplex PCR reads anew with MiXCR; each CDR3 protein has one entry. The sample yields about 80,000 distinct CDR3 sequences, roughly 19% seen once.

This sequence joins TRBV5-4 and TRBJ2-1; 10 nucleotides agree with TRBD2. The receptor comes from a female donor with breast cancer. Some clones in this sample may be carry-over from other donors' samples. Sequenced input: axillary lymph node tissue. The DNA for the CDR3 is TGTGCCAGCAGCCGAAGCGGGAGGGCCGGCTCCTACAATGAGCAGTTCTTC. Protein: CASSRSGRAGSYNEQFF.